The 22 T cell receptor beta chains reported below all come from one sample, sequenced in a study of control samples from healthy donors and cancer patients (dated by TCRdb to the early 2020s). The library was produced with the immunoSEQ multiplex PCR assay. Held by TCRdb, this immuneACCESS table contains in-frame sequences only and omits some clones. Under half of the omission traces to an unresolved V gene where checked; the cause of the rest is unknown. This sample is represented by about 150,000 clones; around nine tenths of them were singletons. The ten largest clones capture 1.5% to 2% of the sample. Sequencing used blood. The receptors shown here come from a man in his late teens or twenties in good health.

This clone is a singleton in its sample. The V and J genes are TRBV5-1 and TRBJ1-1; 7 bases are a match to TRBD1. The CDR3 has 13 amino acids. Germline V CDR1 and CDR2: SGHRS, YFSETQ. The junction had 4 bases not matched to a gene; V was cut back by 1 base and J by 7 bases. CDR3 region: CASSLRWDSEAFF. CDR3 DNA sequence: TGCGCCAGCAGCTTGAGGTGGGACAGTGAAGCTTTCTTT.

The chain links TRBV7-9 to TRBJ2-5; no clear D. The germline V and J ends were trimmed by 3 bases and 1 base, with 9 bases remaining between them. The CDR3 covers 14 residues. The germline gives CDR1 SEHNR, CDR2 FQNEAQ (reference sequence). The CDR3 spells CASSFTASQETQYF. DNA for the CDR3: TGTGCCAGCAGCTTTACAGCTAGCCAAGAGACCCAGTACTTC.

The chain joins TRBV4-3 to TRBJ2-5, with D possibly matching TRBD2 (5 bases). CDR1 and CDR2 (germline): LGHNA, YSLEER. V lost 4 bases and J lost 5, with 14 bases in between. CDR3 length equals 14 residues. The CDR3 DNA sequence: TGCGCCAGCAGCCGCACTGGATCGGGGGAGACCCAGTACTTC. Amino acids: CASSRTGSGETQYF.

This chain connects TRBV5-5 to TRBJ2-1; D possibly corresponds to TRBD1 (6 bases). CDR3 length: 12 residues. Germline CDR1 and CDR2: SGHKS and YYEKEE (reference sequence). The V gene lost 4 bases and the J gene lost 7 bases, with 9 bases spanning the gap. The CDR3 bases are TGTGCCAGCAGCCGAACAGGGAATGAGCAGTTCTTC. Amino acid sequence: CASSRTGNEQFF.

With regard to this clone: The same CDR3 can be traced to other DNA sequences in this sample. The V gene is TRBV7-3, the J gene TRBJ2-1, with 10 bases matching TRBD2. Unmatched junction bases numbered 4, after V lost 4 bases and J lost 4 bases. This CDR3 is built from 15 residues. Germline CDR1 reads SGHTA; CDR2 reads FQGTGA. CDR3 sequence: CASSSSGGDYNEQFF. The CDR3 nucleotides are TGTGCCAGCAGCTCGAGCGGGGGGGATTACAATGAGCAGTTCTTC.

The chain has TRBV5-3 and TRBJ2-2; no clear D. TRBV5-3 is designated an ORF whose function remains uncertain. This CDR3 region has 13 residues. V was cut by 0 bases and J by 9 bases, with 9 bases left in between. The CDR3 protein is CARSLGFVWELFF. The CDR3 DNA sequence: TGTGCCAGAAGCTTGGGGTTTGTCTGGGAGCTGTTTTTT.

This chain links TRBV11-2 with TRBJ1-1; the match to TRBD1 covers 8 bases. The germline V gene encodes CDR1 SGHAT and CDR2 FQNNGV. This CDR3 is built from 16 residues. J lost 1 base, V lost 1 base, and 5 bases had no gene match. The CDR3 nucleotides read TGTGCCAGCAGCTTAGTTCAGGGGGCGAGGAACACTGAAGCTTTCTTT. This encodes CASSLVQGARNTEAFF.

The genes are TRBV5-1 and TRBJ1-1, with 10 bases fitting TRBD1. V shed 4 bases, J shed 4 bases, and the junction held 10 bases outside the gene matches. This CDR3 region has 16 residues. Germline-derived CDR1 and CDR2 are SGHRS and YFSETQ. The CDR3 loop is CASSTGRRQGATEAFF. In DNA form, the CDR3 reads TGCGCCAGCAGCACGGGGCGTCGACAGGGGGCCACTGAAGCTTTCTTT.

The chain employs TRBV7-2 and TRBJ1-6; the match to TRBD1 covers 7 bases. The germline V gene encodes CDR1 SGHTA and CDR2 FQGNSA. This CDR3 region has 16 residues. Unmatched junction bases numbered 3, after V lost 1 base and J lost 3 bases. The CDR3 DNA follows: TGTGCCAGCAGCTTAGAACAGGGGCTCTATAATTCACCCCTCCACTTT. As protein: CASSLEQGLYNSPLHF. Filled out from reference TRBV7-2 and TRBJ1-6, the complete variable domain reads GAGVSQSPSNKVTEKGKDVELRCDPISGHTALYWYRQSLGQGLEFLIYFQGNSAPDKSGLPSDRFSAERTGGSVSTLTIQRTQQEDSAVYLCASSLEQGLYNSPLHFGNGTRLTVT.

DNA for the CDR3: TGTGCCAGCAGTTACTCCGGACGGTTGAACTATGGCTACACCTTC. This gives the protein CASSYSGRLNYGYTF. The chain combines TRBV6-5 with TRBJ1-2; D remains unclear. Germline V lookup: CDR1 MNHEY, CDR2 SVGAGI. The CDR3 is 15 amino acids. V was shortened by 0 bases and J by 2 bases, with 10 bases between the two germline ends.

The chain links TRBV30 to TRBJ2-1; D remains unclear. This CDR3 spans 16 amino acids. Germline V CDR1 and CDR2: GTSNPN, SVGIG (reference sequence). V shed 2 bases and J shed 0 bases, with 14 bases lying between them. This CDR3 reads CAWSLLGSFSYNEQFF. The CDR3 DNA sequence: TGTGCCTGGAGTCTTCTCGGCTCTTTCTCCTACAATGAGCAGTTCTTC.

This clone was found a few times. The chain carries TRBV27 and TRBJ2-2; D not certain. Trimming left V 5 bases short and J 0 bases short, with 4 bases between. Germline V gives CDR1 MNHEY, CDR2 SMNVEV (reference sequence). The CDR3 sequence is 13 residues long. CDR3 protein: CASSPTNTGELFF. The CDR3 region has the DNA TGTGCCAGCAGTCCTACGAACACCGGGGAGCTGTTTTTT.

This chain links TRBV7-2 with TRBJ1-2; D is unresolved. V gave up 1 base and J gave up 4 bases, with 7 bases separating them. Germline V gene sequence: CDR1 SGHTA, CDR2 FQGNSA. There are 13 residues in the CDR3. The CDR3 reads CASSLGPRYGYTF. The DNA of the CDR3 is TGTGCCAGCAGCTTAGGCCCCCGCTATGGCTACACCTTC.

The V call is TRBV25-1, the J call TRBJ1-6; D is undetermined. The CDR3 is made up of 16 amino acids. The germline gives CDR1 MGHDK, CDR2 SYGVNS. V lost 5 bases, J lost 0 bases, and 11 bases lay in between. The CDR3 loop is CASSTSKSSYNSPLHF. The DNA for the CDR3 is TGTGCCAGCAGTACTAGCAAGAGCTCCTATAATTCACCCCTCCACTTT.

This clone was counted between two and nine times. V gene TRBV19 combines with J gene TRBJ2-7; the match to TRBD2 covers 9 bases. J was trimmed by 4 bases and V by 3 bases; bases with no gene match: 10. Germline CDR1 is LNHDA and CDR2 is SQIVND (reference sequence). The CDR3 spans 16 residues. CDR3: CASSMVAGELVYEQYF. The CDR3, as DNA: TGTGCCAGTAGTATGGTAGCGGGGGAATTGGTGTACGAGCAGTACTTC.

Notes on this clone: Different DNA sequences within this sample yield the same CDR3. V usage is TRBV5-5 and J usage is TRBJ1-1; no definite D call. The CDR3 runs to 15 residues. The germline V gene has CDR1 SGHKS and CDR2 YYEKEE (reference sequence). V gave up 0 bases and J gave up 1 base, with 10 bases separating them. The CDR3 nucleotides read TGTGCCAGCAGCTTGGAGAGGACGGCGAACACTGAAGCTTTCTTT. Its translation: CASSLERTANTEAFF. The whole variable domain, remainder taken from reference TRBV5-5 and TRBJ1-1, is DAGVTQSPTHLIKTRGQQVTLRCSPISGHKSVSWYQQVLGQGPQFIFQYYEKEERGRGNFPDRFSARQFPNYSSELNVNALLLGDSALYLCASSLERTANTEAFFGQGTRLTVV.

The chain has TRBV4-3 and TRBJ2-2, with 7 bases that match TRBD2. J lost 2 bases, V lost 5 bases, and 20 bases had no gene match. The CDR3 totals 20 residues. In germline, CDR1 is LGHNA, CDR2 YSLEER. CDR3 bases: TGCGCCAGCAGCTTTCTATCCCCTGGTGTTGCGGGGGATAACACCGGGGAGCTGTTTTTT. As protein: CASSFLSPGVAGDNTGELFF.

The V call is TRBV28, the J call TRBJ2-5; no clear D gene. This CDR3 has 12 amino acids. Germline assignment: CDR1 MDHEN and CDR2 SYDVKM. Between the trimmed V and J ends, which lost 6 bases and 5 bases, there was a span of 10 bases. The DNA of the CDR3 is TGTGCCAGCAGCACTCCGGCCGAGACCCAGTACTTC. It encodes CASSTPAETQYF.

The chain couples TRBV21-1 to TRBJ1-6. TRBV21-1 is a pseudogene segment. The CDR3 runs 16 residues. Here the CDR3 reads CASSPKSGTDNSPLHF. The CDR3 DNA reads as TGTGCCAGCAGTCCCAAATCCGGGACGGATAATTCACCCCTCCACTTT.

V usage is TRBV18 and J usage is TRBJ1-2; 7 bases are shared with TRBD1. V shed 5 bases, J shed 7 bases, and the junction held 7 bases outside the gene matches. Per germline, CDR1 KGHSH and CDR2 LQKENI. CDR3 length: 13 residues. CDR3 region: CASSERQGSGYTF. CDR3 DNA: TGTGCCAGCTCAGAACGACAGGGCTCTGGCTACACCTTC.

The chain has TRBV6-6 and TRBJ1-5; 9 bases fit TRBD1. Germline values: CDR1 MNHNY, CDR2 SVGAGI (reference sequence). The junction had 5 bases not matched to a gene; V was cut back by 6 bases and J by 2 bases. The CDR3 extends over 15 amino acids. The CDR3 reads CASRPGQGGNQPQHF. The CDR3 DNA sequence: TGTGCCAGCAGACCGGGACAGGGTGGCAATCAGCCCCAGCATTTT.

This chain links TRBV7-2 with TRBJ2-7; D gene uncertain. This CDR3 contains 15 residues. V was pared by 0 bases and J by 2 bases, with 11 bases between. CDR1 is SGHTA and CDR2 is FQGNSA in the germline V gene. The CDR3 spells CASSLALGVPYEQYF. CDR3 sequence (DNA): TGTGCCAGCAGCTTAGCTCTAGGAGTCCCCTACGAGCAGTACTTC. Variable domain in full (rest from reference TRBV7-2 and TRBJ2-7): GAGVSQSPSNKVTEKGKDVELRCDPISGHTALYWYRQSLGQGLEFLIYFQGNSAPDKSGLPSDRFSAERTGGSVSTLTIQRTQQEDSAVYLCASSLALGVPYEQYFGPGTRLTVT.